These 28 T cell receptor beta chains were sequenced from one sample in a study of identical twins. TCRdb analysed the 5' RACE reads with MiXCR anew, one entry per CDR3 protein. This sample has fewer than 900,000 distinct CDR3 sequences, with over 15% found just once. Separately, the same data were catalogued under a study of T cells expressing NK-cell markers.

Sequenced: PBMCs. The receptors come from a woman aged 18 to 35 in good health.

In its sample, this clonotype was seen a few times. The chain recombines TRBV20-1 with TRBJ2-1; 8 bases fit TRBD2. CDR1 DFQATT and CDR2 SNEGSKA come from the germline V gene (reference sequence). With 3 bases clipped from V and 4 bases from J, the junction kept 5 bases outside the gene matches. CDR3 size: 14 residues. Here the CDR3 DNA reads TGCAGTGCTAGGTCAGCGGGGGATTACAATGAGCAGTTCTTC. Amino acids: CSARSAGDYNEQFF.

Many counts were recorded for this clonotype. This rearrangement joins TRBV18 to TRBJ2-5, with unresolved D. Germline loops: CDR1 KGHSH, CDR2 LQKENI. V was trimmed by 2 bases and J by 3 bases, leaving 1 base between them. This CDR3 has 11 residues. The CDR3 here is CASSPEETQYF. The CDR3 DNA is TGTGCCAGCTCACCAGAAGAGACCCAGTACTTC.

This clonotype appeared a few times. The rearrangement joins TRBV29-1 to TRBJ2-1, with D possibly TRBD2 on 5 matching bases. The germline CDR1 and CDR2 sequences are SQVTM and ANQGSEA. The V end lost 4 bases, the J end lost 5 bases, and 18 bases lay between the germline ends. CDR3 length: 15 residues. The CDR3 DNA follows: TGCAGCGTTGGAAGGCGTAGGGAGATCCACAATGAGCAGTTCTTC. This codes for CSVGRRREIHNEQFF.

V is TRBV10-3 and J is TRBJ1-1; D gene uncertain. CDR3 length: 12 residues. Germline CDR1 is ENHRY and CDR2 is SYGVKD. Trimming pared 4 bases from V and 1 base from J, leaving 4 bases between. The CDR3 DNA follows: TGTGCCATCAGTGGCCCGAACACTGAAGCTTTCTTT. Its translation is CAISGPNTEAFF.

This clonotype was seen more than once but under ten times. V usage is TRBV11-2 and J usage is TRBJ2-3, with no clear D. The V and J ends lost 5 bases and 7 bases respectively, with 10 bases between them. CDR1 SGHAT and CDR2 FQNNGV come from the germline V gene. This CDR3 contains 12 residues. For the CDR3, the DNA is TGTGCCAGCAGCCACGTGGGAAATACGCAGTATTTT. Residues: CASSHVGNTQYF.

The rearrangement links TRBV12-5 to TRBJ1-1; D is perhaps TRBD1 (5 bases). The CDR3 length is 12 residues. CDR1 is LGHNT, CDR2 FRNRAP, per germline. Trimming took off 1 base at V and 8 bases at J, with 8 bases between the two ends. CDR3: CASGLEGTEAFF. The CDR3 DNA sequence: TGTGCTAGTGGTTTGGAAGGGACGGAAGCTTTCTTT. Drawing the rest from reference TRBV12-5 and TRBJ1-1, the complete variable domain is DARVTQTPRHKVTEMGQEVTMRCQPILGHNTVFWYRQTMMQGLELLAYFRNRAPLDDSGMPKDRFSAEMPDATLATLKIQPSEPRDSAVYFCASGLEGTEAFFGQGTRLTVV.

V usage is TRBV5-1 and J usage is TRBJ2-7; D might be TRBD1 (6 bases). CDR1 and CDR2 from the germline V gene are SGHRS and YFSETQ. The CDR3 has 14 residues. Trimming shortened V by 0 bases and J by 6 bases, and 13 bases separated the two germline ends. The DNA of the CDR3 is TGCGCCAGCAGCTTGGAGGGACATCTATCCGAGCAGTACTTC. Translated, it gives CASSLEGHLSEQYF.

This chain joins TRBV10-3 and TRBJ2-7; D remains unclear. Germline V lookup: CDR1 ENHRY, CDR2 SYGVKD. The CDR3 sequence is 14 residues long. Trimming left V 3 bases short and J 0 bases short, with 9 bases between. This CDR3 reads CAISDRVSSYEQYF. CDR3 bases: TGTGCCATCAGTGACAGAGTCAGCTCCTACGAGCAGTACTTC.

This chain uses TRBV25-1 with TRBJ2-5; 11 positions agree with TRBD2. Looked up from germline, CDR1 is MGHDK and CDR2 is SYGVNS. V dropped 8 bases and J dropped 2; count of bases not matched to a gene: 4. The CDR3 spans 14 residues. The CDR3 reads CASGLAGGQETQYF. DNA of the CDR3: TGTGCCAGCGGGTTAGCGGGAGGGCAAGAGACCCAGTACTTC.

Only a few counts were recorded for this clonotype. This CDR3 reads CSARTSGSAVGEQYF. The DNA of the CDR3 is TGCAGTGCTAGGACTAGCGGGAGTGCGGTGGGCGAGCAGTACTTC. The chain carries TRBV20-1 and TRBJ2-7, with TRBD2 matching over 12 bases. The length of the CDR3 is 15 residues. J was trimmed by 6 bases and V by 3 bases; bases with no gene match: 9. Germline CDR1 is DFQATT and CDR2 is SNEGSKA (reference sequence).

This clonotype was counted a few times. The chain carries TRBV6-4 and TRBJ2-1; D gene unclear. This CDR3 contains 12 residues. In germline, CDR1 is MRHNA, CDR2 SNTAGT. V lost 3 bases to trimming and J lost 8 bases, with 8 bases between them. The CDR3 DNA follows: TGTGCCAGCAGTGAGATTGGCGATGAGCAGTTCTTC. Protein product: CASSEIGDEQFF.

As DNA, the CDR3 is TGTGCCAGCAGGTTCGGGACTAGCGGGGGCTACGAGCAGTACTTC. It codes for CASRFGTSGGYEQYF. The chain carries TRBV12-3 or TRBV12-4 and TRBJ2-7, with 14 bases aligning to TRBD2. Trimming removed 6 bases from V and 3 bases from J; junction bases left unmatched: 4. This CDR3 is 15 amino acids long.

This rearrangement joins TRBV5-5 to TRBJ2-6, with 9 bases lining up with TRBD1. J was trimmed by 4 bases and V by 0 bases; bases with no gene match: 8. This CDR3 is built from 18 residues. Germline values: CDR1 SGHKS, CDR2 YYEKEE (reference sequence). CDR3 nucleotides: TGTGCCAGCAGCTTGGTAATACAGGGGGCGCCCGGGGCCAACGTCCTGACTTTC. Translating it yields CASSLVIQGAPGANVLTF.

This clonotype was seen only a few times. The V call is TRBV27, the J call TRBJ1-5; tentatively, D is TRBD1 (5 bases). The CDR3 loop spans 19 amino acids. Germline lookup yields CDR1 MNHEY and CDR2 SMNVEV (reference sequence). The V and J ends lost 2 bases and 0 bases respectively, with 20 bases between them. The DNA for the CDR3 is TGTGCCAGCAGTTTACGCCCCCCGAGGGGCCCGGGTAGCAATCAGCCCCAGCATTTT. It is translated as CASSLRPPRGPGSNQPQHF.

This clonotype occurred many times. The chain combines TRBV24-1 with TRBJ1-5; possible D gene TRBD1, 5 bases. Deletions cut 3 bases from V and 3 bases from J, with 8 bases between. Germline assignment: CDR1 KGHDR and CDR2 SFDVKD. The CDR3 runs 14 residues. CDR3 DNA: TGTGCCACCAGTGATGGGGGATTCAATCAGCCCCAGCATTTT. Residues: CATSDGGFNQPQHF.

The chain is built from TRBV7-8 and TRBJ2-7; possible D gene TRBD1, 6 bases. Trimming stripped 5 bases from V and 0 bases from J, with 14 bases between. The CDR3 length is 15 residues. Germline CDR1 reads SGHVS; CDR2 reads FQNEAQ. The CDR3 nucleotides are TGTGCCAGCAGCAGCTACGGACAGCTCTCCTACGAGCAGTACTTC. Encoded protein: CASSSYGQLSYEQYF.

This clonotype was seen a few times. The J gene is TRBJ2-1, the V gene TRBV12-3 or TRBV12-4, with TRBD1 identical over 9 bases. V dropped 5 bases and J dropped 9; count of bases not matched to a gene: 5. The CDR3 is 13 amino acids. The CDR3 loop reads CASSPQGAGEQFF. The DNA of the CDR3 is TGTGCCAGCAGTCCACAGGGGGCGGGTGAGCAGTTCTTC.

This clonotype was recorded many times. The V and J genes are TRBV7-3 and TRBJ1-6, with no clear D. Germline V gene lookup returns CDR1 SGHTA and CDR2 FQGTGA. CDR3 length: 13 amino acids. V lost 4 bases to trimming and J lost 8 bases, with 9 bases between them. CDR3 protein: CASSSRADSPLHF. The CDR3 nucleotides are TGTGCCAGCAGCTCACGGGCGGATTCACCCCTCCACTTT. The entire variable domain, with the rest obtained from reference TRBV7-3 and TRBJ1-6, is as follows: GAGVSQTPSNKVTEKGKYVELRCDPISGHTALYWYRQSLGQGPEFLIYFQGTGAADDSGLPNDRFFAVRPEGSVSTLKIQRTERGDSAVYLCASSSRADSPLHFGNGTRLTVT.

The chain combines TRBV7-9 with TRBJ2-1; 12 bases align to TRBD2. This CDR3 contains 16 residues. CDR1 and CDR2 (germline): SEHNR, FQNEAQ (reference sequence). V shed 4 bases and J 6 bases; nucleotides not matched to a gene: 7. CDR3: CASSSMTSGGVNEQFF. DNA for the CDR3: TGTGCCAGCAGCTCAATGACTAGCGGGGGTGTCAATGAGCAGTTCTTC.

This clonotype was counted ten times or more. This chain links TRBV20-1 with TRBJ2-7; 9 bases map to TRBD1. Germline trimming cut 6 bases from V and 5 bases from J; bases unmatched to any gene: 11. The CDR3 totals 14 residues. From germline, CDR1 is DFQATT and CDR2 SNEGSKA (reference sequence). CDR3 DNA sequence: TGCAGTGCAATAACCGGGACAGGGATCCACGAGCAGTACTTC. It codes for CSAITGTGIHEQYF.

The chain uses TRBV11-1 and TRBJ2-1; 9 nucleotides line up with TRBD1. V dropped 2 bases and J dropped 7; count of bases not matched to a gene: 15. The V gene's germline CDR1 is SGHAT and CDR2 FQDESV (reference sequence). There are 18 residues in the CDR3. The CDR3 sequence: CASSLRDRASEKGNEQFF. CDR3 coding DNA: TGTGCCAGCAGCTTAAGGGACAGGGCCTCGGAGAAAGGGAATGAGCAGTTCTTC. The entire variable domain, with the rest obtained from reference TRBV11-1 and TRBJ2-1, is as follows: EAEVAQSPRYKITEKSQAVAFWCDPISGHATLYWYRQILGQGPELLVQFQDESVVDDSQLPKDRFSAERLKGVDSTLKIQPAELGDSAMYLCASSLRDRASEKGNEQFFGPGTRLTVL.

The sample holds a few counts of this clonotype. CDR3 sequence reads: CASSQVMGSSGANVLTF. CDR3 sequence (DNA): TGCGCCAGCAGCCAAGTCATGGGGAGCTCTGGGGCCAACGTCCTGACTTTC. The rearrangement links TRBV4-3 to TRBJ2-6; maybe TRBD2 (5 bases). Germline V gene sequence: CDR1 LGHNA, CDR2 YSLEER. The CDR3 length is 17 residues. Trimming removed 1 base from V and 0 bases from J, with 10 bases in between.

Concerning this clonotype: Relative to the germline gene, one junction end is altered; a read error may explain this. This rearrangement joins TRBV10-3 to TRBJ2-5, with 9 positions matching TRBD2. The CDR3 has 15 residues. The germline V gene has CDR1 ENHRY and CDR2 SYGVKD. CDR3 coding DNA: TGTGCCATCAGACCTACCTCTAGCGGGGATCCCACCCAGTATTTC. It yields the protein CAIRPTSSGDPTQYF.

This chain uses TRBV20-1 with TRBJ2-1, with 13 positions matching TRBD2. With 2 bases clipped from V and 7 bases from J, the junction kept 2 bases outside the gene matches. The CDR3 covers 14 residues. The germline CDR1 and CDR2 sequences are DFQATT and SNEGSKA (reference sequence). CDR3 nucleotides: TGCAGTGCTAGAACTAGCGGGAGGGAGAATGAGCAGTTCTTC. The encoded protein is CSARTSGRENEQFF.

This clonotype was counted between two and nine times. The gene calls are TRBV7-9 and TRBJ2-7; 9 nucleotides agree with TRBD1. J lost 1 base, V lost 6 bases, and 10 bases had no gene match. Germline CDR1 reads SEHNR; CDR2 reads FQNEAQ (reference sequence). The CDR3 consists of 16 residues. CDR3 in DNA: TGTGCCAGCAGATCGAAGGACAGGGGCCTATCCTACGAGCAGTACTTC. As protein: CASRSKDRGLSYEQYF.

This clonotype was seen a handful of times. The chain is built from TRBV12-3 or TRBV12-4 and TRBJ2-7, with TRBD1 matching over 8 bases. The J segment lost 5 bases and the V segment lost 3 bases, leaving 3 bases of the junction unmatched. The CDR3 is made up of 13 amino acids. CDR3 amino acids: CASSFNRGNEQYF. The CDR3 DNA sequence: TGTGCCAGCAGTTTCAACAGGGGGAACGAGCAGTACTTC.

Only a few counts were recorded for this clonotype. The chain carries TRBV7-2 and TRBJ2-3, with 12 bases matching TRBD2. CDR1 and CDR2 (germline): SGHTA, FQGNSA. The CDR3 has 16 residues. After removal of 5 bases from V and 5 bases from J, the junction contained 8 bases not matched to a gene. The CDR3, as DNA: TGTGCCAGCAGCCCGGGGGCTAGCGGGAGGGTAGATACGCAGTATTTT. Translating gives CASSPGASGRVDTQYF. Variable domain in full (rest from reference TRBV7-2 and TRBJ2-3): GAGVSQSPSNKVTEKGKDVELRCDPISGHTALYWYRQSLGQGLEFLIYFQGNSAPDKSGLPSDRFSAERTGGSVSTLTIQRTQQEDSAVYLCASSPGASGRVDTQYFGPGTRLTVL.

This clonotype was counted between two and nine times. The genes are TRBV5-1 and TRBJ1-1; TRBD1 matches 8 bases. CDR1 is SGHRS and CDR2 is YFSETQ in the germline V gene. CDR3 length: 15 amino acids. Unmatched junction bases numbered 10, after V lost 5 bases and J lost 4 bases. CDR3 in DNA: TGCGCCAGCAGTCAGACGACAGGGGAGTCCACTGAAGCTTTCTTT. It translates to CASSQTTGESTEAFF.